This TCR beta chain came from a study of blood T cells in healthy people across ages. Researchers collected about 10 milliliters of peripheral blood from every single donor. A second roughly 7 to 12 cycle PCR used barcoded and J-beta primers. TCRdb analysed the 5' RACE reads with MiXCR anew, one entry per CDR3 protein. This sample yields about 580,000 distinct CDR3 sequences, of which around 50% are seen a single time; around 23% belongs to the top ten. Trimming removed 1 base from V and 3 bases from J, with 13 bases in between. CDR3 length: 15 amino acids. Germline assignment: CDR1 SEHNR and CDR2 FQNEAQ (reference sequence). This clonotype was recorded a few times.

Sequenced input: blood. The clonotype was recovered from a man aged 80 or over in good health. This chain joins TRBV7-9 and TRBJ2-7; D is unresolved. The CDR3 coding sequence is TGTGCCAGCAGCTTAGGAGGTCATCGGAGCTACGAGCAGTACTTC. It is translated as CASSLGGHRSYEQYF.